A selection of T cell receptor beta chains follows, all from one sample in a study of T-cell reconstitution after alpha-beta-depleted transplantation in children. TCRdb analysed the PCR reads with MiXCR anew, one entry per CDR3 protein. The sample lists about 250,000 distinct CDR3 sequences; 20% to 30% were seen once. The source was PBMCs, mostly from graft donor cells, collected 360 days after TCRalphabeta/CD19-depleted stem cell transplant. The origin of the receptors is a female patient under 10 years old who had a stem cell transplant for congenital amegakaryocytic thrombocytopenia, so the T cells may come from the graft donor. Both conserved end residues are trimmed from each CDR3.

v_gene	CDR3aa
TRBV7-8	ASSLEVDGELF
TRBV4-2	ASSQVLSGQNTEAF
TRBV9	ASSPDRGTYGYT
TRBV10-3	AISMRALNEQF
TRBV28	ASSYPAGGNEQF
TRBV20-1	SAPRTVQETQY
TRBV20-1	SAHLFTSGNYNEQF
TRBV7-9	ASSRPRGTDTQY
TRBV12-3/TRBV12-4	ASSFSSSGNTIY
TRBV6-5	ASSPGGTTITDTQY
TRBV25-1	ASWSGAYNEQF
TRBV29-1	SVEDVGRADEKLF
TRBV28	ASKFGVSETQY
TRBV5-1	ASSLGPSGATYEQY
TRBV25-1	ASSAWGFHTEAF
TRBV6-1	ASRALGLAGVSVHNEQF
TRBV2	ASRFRGANEKLF
TRBV12-3/TRBV12-4	ASSSGGYTIY
TRBV7-6	ASGERNTDTQY
TRBV5-1	ASSYPDRGTDTQY
TRBV2	ASGPDLYNEQF
TRBV12-3/TRBV12-4	ASGLARTDTQY
TRBV27	ASSLAGRYNEQF
TRBV15	ATSRDLAGNTGELF
TRBV11-2	ASSLEAPSAYGYT
TRBV20-1	SARGQGTGNTIY
TRBV5-6	ASSPGDRDATQY
TRBV12-3/TRBV12-4	ASSSGRFYGYT
TRBV27	ASKRTGGIYEQY
TRBV30	AWSVRVSSGANVLT
TRBV12-3/TRBV12-4	ASSLRQGGTGELF
TRBV7-6	ASSLALRGEQY
TRBV5-6	ASSLVTGVAYEQY
TRBV12-3/TRBV12-4	ASSLVNRVGELF
TRBV6-1	ASRQVGNNEQF
TRBV6-1	ASIGNFYDTEAF
TRBV7-9	ASSDGLRASTDTQY
TRBV28	ASSLSPGGAAEQY
TRBV6-5	ASSSGQTYYGYT
TRBV10-3	AISAPTGKVGTDTQY
TRBV29-1	SVEGRVTDEQF
TRBV6-2/TRBV6-3	ASSYNMDRLNTGELF
TRBV12-3/TRBV12-4	ASRPDWGDEQF
TRBV19	ASSIIAGGNEQF
TRBV5-1	ASSLSGDGTEAF
TRBV29-1	SDKHSNYGYT
TRBV7-3	ASSLMPGDEQY